A selection of T cell receptor beta chains follows, all from one sample in a study of blood T cell repertoires in COVID-19. Profiling relied on immunoSEQ multiplex PCR, and the TCRdb table lists in-frame clones only, not all of them. This sample has fewer than 80,000 clones, with roughly 85% found just once. The sequencing input was peripheral blood. These receptors originate from a man aged 25 to 40 with acute or convalescent COVID-19. Both conserved end residues are part of each CDR3.

v_gene	CDR3aa
TRBV5-5	CASSSPGQANEKLFF
TRBV9	CASSTWGGGSPREQYF
TRBV5-1	CASSRGLQGEQYF
TRBV9	CASSTEDYGYTF
TRBV2	CASGRLAGDNEQFF
TRBV5-1	CASSLTGANSPLHF
TRBV29-1	CSVVGGEQGGIFAFF
TRBV20-1	CSASQGGVQETQYF
TRBV7-9	CASSPSGIYNEQFF
TRBV4-1	CASSQAPGSRGEKLFF
TRBV7-9	CASQLSGDRYLPYGYTF
TRBV5-8	CASSLIRGGEKLFF
TRBV7-8	CASSLARSIGTGGYTF
TRBV27	CASGTDFYEQYF
TRBV3-1/TRBV3-2	CASSLTGQGYTDTQYF
TRBV7-8	CASSPLTVSEQYF
TRBV12-3/TRBV12-4	CASSFQGAYGAFF
TRBV5-1	CASSTFGGRGETQYF
TRBV18	CASSPGQGATEAFF
TRBV6-5	CASSSTGQEIYGYTF
TRBV6-6	CASRGGELLLYEQYF
TRBV5-1	CASSSAGDYGYTF
TRBV6-5	CASSSGTVSEAFF
TRBV15	CATSRSPADHYGYTF